The clone carrying this T cell receptor beta chain was observed a single time. Its antigen is unidentified. This sample is drawn from a study of T cell responses to AZD1222 COVID-19 vaccine. Germline-derived CDR1 and CDR2 are SGHKS and YYEKEE (reference sequence). The CDR3 runs to 15 residues. V lost 0 bases, J lost 4 bases, and 2 bases stayed unmatched. Pooled together were second doses at about 4 or about 12 weeks. Study findings and constraints: The study sampled repertoires only after the peak T cell response.

The assay was immunoSEQ multiplex PCR, and TCRdb's table has in-frame clones only and misses some. This sample yields about 160,000 clones, of which around 90% are seen a single time; around 2.9% belongs to the top ten. The sequence was collected from an adult who received the AZD1222 COVID-19 vaccine. The chain is built from TRBV5-5 and TRBJ1-5, with 9 bases lining up with TRBD1. Sequences were derived from peripheral blood, sampled 28 days after the second AZD1222 dose. The CDR3 protein is CASSLDGTGNQPQHF. CDR3 in DNA: TGTGCCAGCAGCTTGGACGGGACAGGGAATCAGCCCCAGCATTTT.